What follows is one TCR beta chain and its context. The CDR3 is 15 amino acids. With 3 bases clipped from V and 3 bases from J, the junction kept 3 bases outside the gene matches. CDR1 is SGHAT, CDR2 FQDESV, per germline (reference sequence). The sample comes from a study of blood T cell repertoires in COVID-19. Original analysis: Nucleated cell counts were estimated from reference gene primer amplification. Using immunoSEQ multiplex PCR, the repertoire was profiled, and TCRdb retains in-frame clones only, with some absent. The DNA gave D and trimming, while V, J and clone size come from that table. The table has 130,000 or so clones, 88% seen once.

The specimen sequenced was peripheral blood. The chain employs TRBV11-1 and TRBJ2-5, with TRBD1 identical over 11 bases. The source is a human donor with COVID-19, enrolled during active disease. The donor label of this sample is uncertain. The CDR3 DNA is TGTGCCAGCAGCTTTGGGACAGGGGGAAAAGAGACCCAGTACTTC. It codes for CASSFGTGGKETQYF. The full variable domain, with the rest looked up from reference TRBV11-1 and TRBJ2-5, is EAEVAQSPRYKITEKSQAVAFWCDPISGHATLYWYRQILGQGPELLVQFQDESVVDDSQLPKDRFSAERLKGVDSTLKIQPAELGDSAMYLCASSFGTGGKETQYFGPGTRLLVL.